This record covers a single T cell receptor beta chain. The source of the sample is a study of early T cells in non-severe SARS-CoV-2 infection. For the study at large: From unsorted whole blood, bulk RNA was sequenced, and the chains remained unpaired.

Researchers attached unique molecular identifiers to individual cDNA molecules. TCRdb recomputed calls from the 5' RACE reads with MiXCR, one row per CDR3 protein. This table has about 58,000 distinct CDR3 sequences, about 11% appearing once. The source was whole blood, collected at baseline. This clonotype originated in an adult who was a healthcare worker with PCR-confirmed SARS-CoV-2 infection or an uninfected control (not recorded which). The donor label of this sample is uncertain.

CDR3 sequence: CASTEDGDYGYTF. The CDR3 bases are TGCGCCAGCACCGAAGACGGGGACTATGGCTACACCTTC. The chain uses TRBV5-1 and TRBJ1-2; D is unclear. Germline V gives CDR1 SGHRS, CDR2 YFSETQ. V was shortened by 6 bases and J by 3 bases, with 12 bases between the two germline ends. The CDR3 is 13 residues long.